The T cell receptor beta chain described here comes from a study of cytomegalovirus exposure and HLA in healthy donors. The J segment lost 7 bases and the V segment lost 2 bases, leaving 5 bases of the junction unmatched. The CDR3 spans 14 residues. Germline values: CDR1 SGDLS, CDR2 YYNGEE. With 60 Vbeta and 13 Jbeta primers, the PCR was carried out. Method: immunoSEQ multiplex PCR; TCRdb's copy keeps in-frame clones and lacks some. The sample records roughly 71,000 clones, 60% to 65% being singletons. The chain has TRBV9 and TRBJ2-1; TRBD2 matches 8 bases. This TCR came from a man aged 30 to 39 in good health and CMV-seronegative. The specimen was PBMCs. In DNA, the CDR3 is TGTGCCAGCAGCGTCAGCGGGGGAGGGAATGAGCAGTTCTTC. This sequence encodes CASSVSGGGNEQFF.